This TCR beta chain was sequenced during a study of blood T cell repertoires in COVID-19. About the study: From the United States, Italy and Spain came samples of acute and convalescent COVID-19. PBMCs, B-cell-depleted T cells, or T cells provided the cDNA or gDNA that made up the material.

This CDR3 region has 15 residues. Per the germline V gene, CDR1 is MRHNA and CDR2 is SNTAGT. Trimming cost V 2 bases and J 9 bases; bases outside gene matches: 9. TCRdb's table, derived via immunoSEQ multiplex PCR, lists solely in-frame clones and lacks some. This table has about 110,000 clones, 90% appearing once. The sequencing input was peripheral blood. V gene TRBV6-4 combines with J gene TRBJ2-3; 9 bases align to TRBD2. This receptor was taken from a human donor in a cohort sampled during active COVID-19. The CDR3 spells CASSDVAGGVRTQYF. In nucleotides, the CDR3 is TGTGCCAGCAGTGACGTGGCGGGAGGGGTCCGGACGCAGTATTTT.